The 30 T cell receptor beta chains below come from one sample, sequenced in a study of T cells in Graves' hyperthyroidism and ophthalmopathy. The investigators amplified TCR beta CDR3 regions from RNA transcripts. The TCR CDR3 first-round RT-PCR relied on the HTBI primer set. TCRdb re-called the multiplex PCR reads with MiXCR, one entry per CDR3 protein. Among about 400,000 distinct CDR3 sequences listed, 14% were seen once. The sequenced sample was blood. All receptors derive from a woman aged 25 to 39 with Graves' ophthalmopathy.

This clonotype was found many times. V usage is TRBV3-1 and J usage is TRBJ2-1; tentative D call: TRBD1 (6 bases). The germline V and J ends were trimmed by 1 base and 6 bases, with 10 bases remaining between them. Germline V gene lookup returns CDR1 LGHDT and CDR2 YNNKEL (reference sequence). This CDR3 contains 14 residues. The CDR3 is CASSQGVGGNEQFF. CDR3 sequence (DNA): TGTGCCAGCAGCCAAGGGGTAGGGGGCAATGAGCAGTTCTTC.

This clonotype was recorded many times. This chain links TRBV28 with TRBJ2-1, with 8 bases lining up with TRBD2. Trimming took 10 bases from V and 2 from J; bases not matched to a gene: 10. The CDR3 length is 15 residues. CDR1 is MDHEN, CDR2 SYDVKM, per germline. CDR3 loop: CATSFSGGPYNEQFF. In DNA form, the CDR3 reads TGTGCCACCTCCTTCAGCGGGGGCCCCTACAATGAGCAGTTCTTC.

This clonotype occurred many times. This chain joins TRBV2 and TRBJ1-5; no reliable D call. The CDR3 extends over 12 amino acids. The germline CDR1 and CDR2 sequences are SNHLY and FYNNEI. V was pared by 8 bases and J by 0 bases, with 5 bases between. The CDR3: CASQDSNQPQHF. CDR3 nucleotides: TGTGCCAGCCAGGATAGCAATCAGCCCCAGCATTTT.

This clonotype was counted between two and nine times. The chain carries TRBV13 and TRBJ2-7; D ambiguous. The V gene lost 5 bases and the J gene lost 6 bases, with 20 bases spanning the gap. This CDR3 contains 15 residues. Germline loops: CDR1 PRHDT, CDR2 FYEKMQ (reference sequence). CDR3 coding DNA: TGTGCCAGCAGCCGCCGGACCGAATTCATGGGCGAGCAGTACTTC. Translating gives CASSRRTEFMGEQYF.

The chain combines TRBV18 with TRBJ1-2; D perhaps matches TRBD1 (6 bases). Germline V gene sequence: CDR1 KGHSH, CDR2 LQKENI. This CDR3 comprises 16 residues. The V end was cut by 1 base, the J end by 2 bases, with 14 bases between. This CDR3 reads CASSPQAQGSNYGYTF. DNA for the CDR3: TGTGCCAGCTCACCACAGGCCCAGGGGAGCAACTATGGCTACACCTTC.

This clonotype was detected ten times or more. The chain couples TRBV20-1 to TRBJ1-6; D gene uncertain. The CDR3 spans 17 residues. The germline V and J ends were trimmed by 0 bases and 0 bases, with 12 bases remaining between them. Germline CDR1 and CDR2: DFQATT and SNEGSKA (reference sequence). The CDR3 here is CSARDWRQTSYNSPLHF. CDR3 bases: TGCAGTGCTAGAGATTGGAGGCAAACCTCCTATAATTCACCCCTCCACTTT.

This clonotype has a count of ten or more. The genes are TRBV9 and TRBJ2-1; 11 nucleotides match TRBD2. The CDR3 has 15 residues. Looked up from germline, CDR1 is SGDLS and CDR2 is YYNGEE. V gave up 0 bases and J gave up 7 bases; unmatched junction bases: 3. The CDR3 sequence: CASSVGPSGGNEQFF. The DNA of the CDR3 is TGTGCCAGCAGCGTAGGCCCTAGCGGGGGGAATGAGCAGTTCTTC. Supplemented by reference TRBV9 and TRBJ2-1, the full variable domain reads DSGVTQTPKHLITATGQRVTLRCSPRSGDLSVYWYQQSLDQGLQFLIQYYNGEERAKGNILERFSAQQFPDLHSELNLSSLELGDSALYFCASSVGPSGGNEQFFGPGTRLTVL.

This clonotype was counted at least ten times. CDR3 DNA: TGTGCCACCAGTGACCCCGGTGTAGGGGGCGGGGAGACCCAGTACTTC. Its translation: CATSDPGVGGGETQYF. This chain uses TRBV24-1 with TRBJ2-5; 7 positions agree with TRBD1. Germline loops: CDR1 KGHDR, CDR2 SFDVKD. CDR3 length: 16 residues. With V trimmed by 4 bases and J by 5 bases, 12 bases remained unmatched.

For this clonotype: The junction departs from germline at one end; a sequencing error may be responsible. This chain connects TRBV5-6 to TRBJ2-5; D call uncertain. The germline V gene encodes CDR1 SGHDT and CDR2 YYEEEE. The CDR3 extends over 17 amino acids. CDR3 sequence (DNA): TGTGCCAGCGGCTTGGGTAGTCTCAGCCCGGGTAGTGAGACCCAGTACTTC. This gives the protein CASGLGSLSPGSETQYF.

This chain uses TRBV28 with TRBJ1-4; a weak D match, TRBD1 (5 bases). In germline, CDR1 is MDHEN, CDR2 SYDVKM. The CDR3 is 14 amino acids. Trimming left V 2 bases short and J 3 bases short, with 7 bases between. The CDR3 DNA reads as TGTGCCAGCAGTTTACGGGACCCTAATGAAAAACTGTTTTTT. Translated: CASSLRDPNEKLFF.

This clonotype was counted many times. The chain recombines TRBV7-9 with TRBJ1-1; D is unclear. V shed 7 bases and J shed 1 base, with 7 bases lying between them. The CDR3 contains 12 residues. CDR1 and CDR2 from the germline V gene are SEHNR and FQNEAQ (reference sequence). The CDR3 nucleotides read TGTGCCAGCACTCTGGGGAACACTGAAGCTTTCTTT. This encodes CASTLGNTEAFF.

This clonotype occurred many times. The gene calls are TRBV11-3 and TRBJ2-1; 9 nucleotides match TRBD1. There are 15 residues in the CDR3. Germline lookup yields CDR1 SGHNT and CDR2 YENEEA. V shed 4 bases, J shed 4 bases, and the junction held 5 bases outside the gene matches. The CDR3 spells CASSSDRGSYNEQFF. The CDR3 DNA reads TGTGCCAGCAGCTCCGACAGGGGGTCTTACAATGAGCAGTTCTTC.

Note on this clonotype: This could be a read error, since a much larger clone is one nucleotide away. The CDR3 loop reads CASSWGQGQETHYF. The DNA of the CDR3 is TGTGCCAGCAGCTGGGGACAGGGCCAAGAGACCCACTACTTC. The V and J genes are TRBV7-2 and TRBJ2-5; TRBD1 agrees at 9 bases. The CDR3 spans 14 residues. Looked up from germline, CDR1 is SGHTA and CDR2 is FQGNSA.

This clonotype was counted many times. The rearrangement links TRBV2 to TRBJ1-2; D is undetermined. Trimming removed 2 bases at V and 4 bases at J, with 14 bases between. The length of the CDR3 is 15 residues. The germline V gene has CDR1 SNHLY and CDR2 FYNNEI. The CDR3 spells CASSELVIPSYGYTF. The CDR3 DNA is TGTGCCAGCAGTGAACTTGTGATTCCTAGCTATGGCTACACCTTC.

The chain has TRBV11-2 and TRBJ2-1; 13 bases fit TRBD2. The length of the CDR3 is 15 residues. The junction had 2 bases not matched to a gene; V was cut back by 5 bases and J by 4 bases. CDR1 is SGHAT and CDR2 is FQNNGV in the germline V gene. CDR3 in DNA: TGTGCCAGCAGCCAACTAGCGGGGGGGTACAATGAGCAGTTCTTC. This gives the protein CASSQLAGGYNEQFF. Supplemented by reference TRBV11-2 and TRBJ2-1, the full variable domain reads EAGVAQSPRYKIIEKRQSVAFWCNPISGHATLYWYQQILGQGPKLLIQFQNNGVVDDSQLPKDRFSAERLKGVDSTLKIQPAKLEDSAVYLCASSQLAGGYNEQFFGPGTRLTVL.

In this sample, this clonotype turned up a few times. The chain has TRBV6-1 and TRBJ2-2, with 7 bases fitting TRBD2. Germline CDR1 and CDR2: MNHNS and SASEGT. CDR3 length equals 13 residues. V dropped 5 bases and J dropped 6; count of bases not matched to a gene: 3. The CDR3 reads CASSRLAPGELFF. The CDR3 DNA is TGTGCCAGCAGTAGACTAGCTCCCGGGGAGCTGTTTTTT.

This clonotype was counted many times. CDR3 coding DNA: TGTGCCAGCAGTGAACAGTCAACCAGTAACTACGAGCAGTACTTC. The encoded protein is CASSEQSTSNYEQYF. The rearrangement uses TRBV2 and TRBJ2-7, with no clear D. V was trimmed by 2 bases and J by 3 bases, leaving 14 bases between them. The CDR3 has 15 residues. Germline assignment: CDR1 SNHLY and CDR2 FYNNEI.

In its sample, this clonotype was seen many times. The CDR3 protein is CASSQWRTETQYF. CDR3 coding DNA: TGCGCCAGCAGCCAATGGAGGACGGAGACCCAGTACTTC. V usage is TRBV4-1 and J usage is TRBJ2-5; a possible D gene is TRBD2 (5 bases). The CDR3 length is 13 residues. Per the germline V gene, CDR1 is MGHRA and CDR2 is YSYEKL. V was clipped by 2 bases and J by 5 bases, with 9 bases between them.

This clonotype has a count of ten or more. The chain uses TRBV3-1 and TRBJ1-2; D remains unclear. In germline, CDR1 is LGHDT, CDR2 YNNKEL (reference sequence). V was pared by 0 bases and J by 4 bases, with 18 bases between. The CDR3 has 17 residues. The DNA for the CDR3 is TGTGCCAGCAGCCAAGAGTTGGGCGGGAAGGTCTCCTATGGCTACACCTTC. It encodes CASSQELGGKVSYGYTF.

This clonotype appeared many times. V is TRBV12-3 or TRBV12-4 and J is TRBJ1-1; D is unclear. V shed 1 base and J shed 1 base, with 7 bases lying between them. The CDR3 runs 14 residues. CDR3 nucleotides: TGTGCCAGCAGTTTAGGCGGAACGAACACTGAAGCTTTCTTT. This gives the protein CASSLGGTNTEAFF.

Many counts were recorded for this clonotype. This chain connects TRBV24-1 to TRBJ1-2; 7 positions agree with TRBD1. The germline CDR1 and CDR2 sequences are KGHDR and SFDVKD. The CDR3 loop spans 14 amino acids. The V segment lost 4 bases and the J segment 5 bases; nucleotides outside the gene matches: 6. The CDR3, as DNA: TGTGCCACCAGTGAAAGGGGGCTTGAATATGGCTACACCTTC. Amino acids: CATSERGLEYGYTF.

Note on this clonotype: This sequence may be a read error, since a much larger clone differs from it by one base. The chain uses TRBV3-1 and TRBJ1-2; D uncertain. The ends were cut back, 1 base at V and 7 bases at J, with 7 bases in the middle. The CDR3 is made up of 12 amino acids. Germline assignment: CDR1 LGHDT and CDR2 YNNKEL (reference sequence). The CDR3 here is CASSQGAPGYTF. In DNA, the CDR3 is TGTGCCAGCAGCCAAGGGGCCCCTGGCTACACCTTC.

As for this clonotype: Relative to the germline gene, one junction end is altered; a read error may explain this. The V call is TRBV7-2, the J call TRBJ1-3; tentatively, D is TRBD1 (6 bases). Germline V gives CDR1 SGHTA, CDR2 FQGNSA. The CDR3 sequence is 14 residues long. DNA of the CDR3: TGTGCCAGCACCCCGGGGGGCTCTGGAAACACCGTATATTTT. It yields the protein CASTPGGSGNTVYF. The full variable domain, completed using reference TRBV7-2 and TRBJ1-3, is GAGVSQSPSNKVTEKGKDVELRCDPISGHTALYWYRQSLGQGLEFLIYFQGNSAPDKSGLPSDRFSAERTGGSVSTLTIQRTQQEDSAVYLCASTPGGSGNTVYFGEGSWLTVV.

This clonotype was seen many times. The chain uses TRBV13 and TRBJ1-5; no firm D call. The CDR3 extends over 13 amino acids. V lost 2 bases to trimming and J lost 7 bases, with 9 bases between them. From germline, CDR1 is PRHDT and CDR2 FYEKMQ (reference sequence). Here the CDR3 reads CASSLTRNQPQHF. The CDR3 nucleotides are TGTGCCAGCAGCTTAACCCGGAACCAGCCCCAGCATTTT.

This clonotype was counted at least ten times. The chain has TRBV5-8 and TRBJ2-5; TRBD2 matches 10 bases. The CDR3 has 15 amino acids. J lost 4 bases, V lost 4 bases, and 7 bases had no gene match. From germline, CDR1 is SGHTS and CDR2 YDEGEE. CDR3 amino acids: CASSPLQRGGETQYF. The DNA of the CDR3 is TGTGCCAGCAGCCCTCTACAGCGGGGGGGAGAGACCCAGTACTTC.

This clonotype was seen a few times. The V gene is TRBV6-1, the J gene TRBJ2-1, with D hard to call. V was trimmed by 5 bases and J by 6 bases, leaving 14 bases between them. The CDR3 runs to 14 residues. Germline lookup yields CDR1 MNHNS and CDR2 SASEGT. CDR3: CASSFLSARNEQFF. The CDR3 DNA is TGTGCCAGCAGTTTCCTCTCGGCTCGCAATGAGCAGTTCTTC.

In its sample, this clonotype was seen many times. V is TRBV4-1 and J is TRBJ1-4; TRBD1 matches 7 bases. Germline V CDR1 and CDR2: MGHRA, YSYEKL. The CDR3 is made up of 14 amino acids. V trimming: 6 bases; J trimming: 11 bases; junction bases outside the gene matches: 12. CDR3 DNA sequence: TGCGCCAGCAGACATCAAGGGACAGCGGAGAAACTGTTTTTT. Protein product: CASRHQGTAEKLFF.

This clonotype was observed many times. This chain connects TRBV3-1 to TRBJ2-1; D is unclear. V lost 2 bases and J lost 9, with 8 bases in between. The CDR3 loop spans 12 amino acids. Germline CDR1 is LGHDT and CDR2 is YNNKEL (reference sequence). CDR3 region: CASSQLRGEQFF. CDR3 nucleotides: TGTGCCAGCAGCCAACTACGTGGTGAGCAGTTCTTC.

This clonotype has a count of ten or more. CDR3 sequence (DNA): TGTGCCAGCAGTTTTTTAGCCAATCAGCCCCAGCATTTT. This sequence encodes CASSFLANQPQHF. The gene calls are TRBV12-3 or TRBV12-4 and TRBJ1-5; D is undetermined. This CDR3 is 13 amino acids long. The V end lost 3 bases, the J end lost 3 bases, and 6 bases lay between the germline ends.

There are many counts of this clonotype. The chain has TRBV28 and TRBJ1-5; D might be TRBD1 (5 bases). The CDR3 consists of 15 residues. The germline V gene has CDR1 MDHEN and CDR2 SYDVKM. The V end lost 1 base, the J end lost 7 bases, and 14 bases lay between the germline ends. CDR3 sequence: CASSLFRASGQPQHF. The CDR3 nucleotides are TGTGCCAGCAGTTTATTCAGGGCATCAGGCCAGCCCCAGCATTTT.